The 21 T cell receptor beta chains below come from one sample, sequenced in a study of cytomegalovirus exposure and HLA in healthy donors. The table came from immunoSEQ multiplex PCR; TCRdb's copy has only in-frame clones and leaves some out. In the table there are tens of thousands of clones, approximately 94% of which are singletons. The sample taken for sequencing was PBMCs. These receptors originate from a man between 18 and 29 years old in good health and CMV-seronegative.

The chain joins TRBV10-3 to TRBJ2-7; D gene ambiguous. Trimming took 1 base from V and 7 from J, leaving 5 bases between them. Germline V gives CDR1 ENHRY, CDR2 SYGVKD. The CDR3 has 11 residues. The CDR3 loop reads CAISEYREQYF. DNA for the CDR3: TGTGCCATCAGTGAGTATCGTGAGCAGTACTTC.

This clone was detected only once. The chain joins TRBV4-2 to TRBJ1-4; 8 bases agree with TRBD1. CDR3 length: 16 amino acids. CDR1 is LGHNA and CDR2 is YNFKEQ in the germline V gene. V lost 0 bases and J lost 7; bases outside the gene matches: 7. The CDR3 DNA sequence: TGTGCCAGCAGCCAAGATCCAGGGGGCTTTGGTGAAAAACTGTTTTTT. Translated, it gives CASSQDPGGFGEKLFF.

The chain has TRBV28 and TRBJ1-2; TRBD1 aligns across 10 bases. In germline, CDR1 is MDHEN, CDR2 SYDVKM. The ends lost 6 bases at V and 6 bases at J; junction bases unmatched: 4. The CDR3 is made up of 13 amino acids. CDR3 in amino acids: CASSPGQGDGYTF. CDR3 sequence (DNA): TGTGCCAGCAGCCCAGGACAGGGGGATGGCTACACCTTC.

The CDR3 reads CASSLAPDSYGYTF. CDR3 nucleotide sequence: TGTGCCAGCAGCTTAGCTCCCGACTCCTATGGCTACACCTTC. This chain uses TRBV7-2 with TRBJ1-2; D unresolved. The CDR3 has 14 residues. V was trimmed by 0 bases and J by 4 bases, leaving 9 bases between them. Germline-derived CDR1 and CDR2 are SGHTA and FQGNSA.

The V gene is TRBV19, the J gene TRBJ2-7, with D hard to call. CDR1 is LNHDA and CDR2 is SQIVND in the germline V gene (reference sequence). The CDR3 extends over 14 amino acids. V lost 11 bases and J 3 bases, leaving 20 bases between the germline ends. CDR3 coding DNA: TGTGCCTTCCCCGTTCGTGAACAGAACTACGAGCAGTACTTC. Protein: CAFPVREQNYEQYF. Drawing the rest from reference TRBV19 and TRBJ2-7, the complete variable domain is DGGITQSPKYLFRKEGQNVTLSCEQNLNHDAMYWYRQDPGQGLRLIYYSQIVNDFQKGDIAEGYSVSREKKESFPLTVTSAQKNPTAFYLCAFPVREQNYEQYFGPGTRLTVT.

The rearrangement links TRBV5-6 to TRBJ1-2; 12 positions match TRBD1. There are 16 residues in the CDR3. V lost 0 bases to trimming and J lost 4 bases; unmatched junction nucleotides: 4. Germline lookup yields CDR1 SGHDT and CDR2 YYEEEE. Here the CDR3 reads CASSLGGTGGRYGYTF. As DNA, the CDR3 is TGTGCCAGCAGCTTGGGCGGGACAGGGGGCCGCTATGGCTACACCTTC.

This sequence joins TRBV7-6 and TRBJ2-3; tentative D call: TRBD2 (6 bases). CDR1 is SGHVS, CDR2 FNYEAQ, per germline. The CDR3 runs 14 residues. Trimming shortened V by 4 bases and J by 0 bases, and 8 bases separated the two germline ends. As DNA, the CDR3 is TGTGCCAGCAGCTCGAGCGGGAGCACAGATACGCAGTATTTT. Translated, it gives CASSSSGSTDTQYF.

The chain has TRBV4-3 and TRBJ1-4; tentative D call: TRBD1 (5 bases). The CDR3 runs 15 residues. Germline CDR1 is LGHNA and CDR2 is YSLEER. V was pared by 0 bases and J by 5 bases, with 10 bases between. CDR3 residues: CASSQDGRANEKLFF. In nucleotides, the CDR3 is TGCGCCAGCAGCCAAGACGGCAGGGCAAATGAAAAACTGTTTTTT.

The sample holds many counts of this clone. The V call is TRBV5-6, the J call TRBJ2-7, with a possible D match to TRBD2 (5 bases). Per germline, CDR1 SGHDT and CDR2 YYEEEE. V was clipped by 1 base and J by 0 bases, with 11 bases between them. The CDR3 is 15 amino acids. CDR3 bases: TGTGCCAGCAGCTTGATTCCGGGGAGCTCCTACGAGCAGTACTTC. Encoded protein: CASSLIPGSSYEQYF. The full variable domain, its missing parts supplied by reference TRBV5-6 and TRBJ2-7, is DAGVTQSPTHLIKTRGQQVTLRCSPKSGHDTVSWYQQALGQGPQFIFQYYEEEERQRGNFPDRFSGHQFPNYSSELNVNALLLGDSALYLCASSLIPGSSYEQYFGPGTRLTVT.

The chain employs TRBV6-6 and TRBJ2-5; a possible D gene is TRBD1 (6 bases). The V end was cut by 5 bases, the J end by 3 bases, with 10 bases between. CDR3 size: 13 residues. In germline, CDR1 is MNHNY, CDR2 SVGAGI (reference sequence). The CDR3 nucleotides are TGTGCCAGCAGTATGGACAGTAAAGAGACCCAGTACTTC. It specifies CASSMDSKETQYF.

This clone has only a few counts. The V and J genes are TRBV6-4 and TRBJ1-2; 8 positions match TRBD1. The J segment lost 4 bases and the V segment lost 2 bases, leaving 3 bases of the junction unmatched. Germline V CDR1 and CDR2: MRHNA, SNTAGT. The CDR3 runs 14 residues. This CDR3 reads CASSDGQGGYGYTF. The CDR3 DNA sequence: TGTGCCAGCAGTGACGGACAGGGCGGCTATGGCTACACCTTC.

The J gene is TRBJ2-7, the V gene TRBV5-1; 8 bases are shared with TRBD1. The length of the CDR3 is 14 residues. The germline gives CDR1 SGHRS, CDR2 YFSETQ. With V trimmed by 4 bases and J by 6 bases, 9 bases remained unmatched. The CDR3 spells CASSPGQGTREQYF. The DNA for the CDR3 is TGCGCCAGCAGCCCCGGACAGGGTACTCGCGAGCAGTACTTC. Variable domain in full (rest from reference TRBV5-1 and TRBJ2-7): KAGVTQTPRYLIKTRGQQVTLSCSPISGHRSVSWYQQTPGQGLQFLFEYFSETQRNKGNFPGRFSGRQFSNSRSEMNVSTLELGDSALYLCASSPGQGTREQYFGPGTRLTVT.

The chain links TRBV19 to TRBJ2-3, with 7 bases aligning to TRBD1. This CDR3 comprises 15 residues. V lost 3 bases to trimming and J lost 5 bases; unmatched junction nucleotides: 8. Germline CDR1 is LNHDA and CDR2 is SQIVND (reference sequence). CDR3 amino acids: CASSIHETGKDTQYF. The CDR3 DNA reads as TGTGCCAGTAGTATTCATGAGACAGGGAAAGATACGCAGTATTTT.

The chain recombines TRBV5-6 with TRBJ1-2; D possibly corresponds to TRBD1 (6 bases). Trimming stripped 3 bases from V and 3 bases from J, with 15 bases between. The germline CDR1 and CDR2 sequences are SGHDT and YYEEEE. The CDR3 runs 15 residues. CDR3 coding DNA: TGTGCCAGCAGCTCCGGGACAAACTCCTACTATGGCTACACCTTC. Amino acid sequence: CASSSGTNSYYGYTF.

The table lists this clone with a few counts. The chain combines TRBV6-5 with TRBJ1-1; TRBD1 might be the D (5 bases). V gave up 5 bases and J gave up 1 base, with 8 bases separating them. The CDR3 consists of 13 residues. CDR1 is MNHEY and CDR2 is SVGAGI in the germline V gene. CDR3 protein: CASSAGPNTEAFF. CDR3 DNA: TGTGCCAGCAGTGCAGGGCCGAACACTGAAGCTTTCTTT.

J is TRBJ2-2 and V is TRBV5-5, with D possibly matching TRBD1 (6 bases). Per the germline V gene, CDR1 is SGHKS and CDR2 is YYEKEE (reference sequence). V lost 0 bases to trimming and J lost 5 bases, with 14 bases between them. This CDR3 is built from 16 residues. Here the CDR3 DNA reads TGTGCCAGCAGCTTGGAGGACAGAGGTTTAACCGGGGAGCTGTTTTTT. Its translation is CASSLEDRGLTGELFF.

The chain combines TRBV19 with TRBJ1-2; D is ambiguous. CDR3 length equals 15 residues. Trimming pared 2 bases from V and 5 bases from J, leaving 15 bases between. CDR1 is LNHDA and CDR2 is SQIVND in the germline V gene (reference sequence). The CDR3 DNA follows: TGTGCCAGTAGTATAACAGCAGCACTAGAATATGGCTACACCTTC. Its protein product is CASSITAALEYGYTF. Complete variable domain (other parts from reference TRBV19 and TRBJ1-2): DGGITQSPKYLFRKEGQNVTLSCEQNLNHDAMYWYRQDPGQGLRLIYYSQIVNDFQKGDIAEGYSVSREKKESFPLTVTSAQKNPTAFYLCASSITAALEYGYTFGSGTRLTVV.

This clone was counted a single time. The chain recombines TRBV2 with TRBJ1-1, with TRBD1 identical over 9 bases. Germline V lookup: CDR1 SNHLY, CDR2 FYNNEI. This CDR3 contains 15 residues. V gave up 4 bases and J gave up 5 bases; unmatched junction bases: 8. The CDR3 here is CASSAEQGAQTEAFF. Written as DNA, the CDR3 is TGTGCCAGCAGTGCCGAACAGGGGGCGCAGACTGAAGCTTTCTTT.

J is TRBJ2-1 and V is TRBV4-2; 9 bases map to TRBD2. V dropped 2 bases and J dropped 4; count of bases not matched to a gene: 3. The CDR3 length is 15 residues. Germline lookup yields CDR1 LGHNA and CDR2 YNFKEQ. The CDR3 protein is CASSQLSGGYNEQFF. CDR3 DNA sequence: TGTGCCAGCAGCCAACTTAGCGGGGGATACAATGAGCAGTTCTTC.

The chain joins TRBV4-3 to TRBJ2-5, with 11 bases that match TRBD2. V lost 0 bases, J lost 4 bases, and 10 bases stayed unmatched. This CDR3 region has 18 residues. Per the germline V gene, CDR1 is LGHNA and CDR2 is YSLEER. The CDR3 reads CASSQDLGASGRRETQYF. CDR3 nucleotides: TGCGCCAGCAGCCAAGATCTAGGGGCTAGCGGGAGGAGAGAGACCCAGTACTTC.

This clone was detected once. The rearrangement links TRBV19 to TRBJ1-3; 7 bases match TRBD1. CDR3 length: 14 amino acids. Germline values: CDR1 LNHDA, CDR2 SQIVND (reference sequence). The trim removed 5 bases at V and 4 bases at J, leaving 5 bases unmatched. The CDR3 DNA follows: TGTGCCAGTAGTCTACAGGGGCCCGGAAACACCATATATTTT. Residues: CASSLQGPGNTIYF.